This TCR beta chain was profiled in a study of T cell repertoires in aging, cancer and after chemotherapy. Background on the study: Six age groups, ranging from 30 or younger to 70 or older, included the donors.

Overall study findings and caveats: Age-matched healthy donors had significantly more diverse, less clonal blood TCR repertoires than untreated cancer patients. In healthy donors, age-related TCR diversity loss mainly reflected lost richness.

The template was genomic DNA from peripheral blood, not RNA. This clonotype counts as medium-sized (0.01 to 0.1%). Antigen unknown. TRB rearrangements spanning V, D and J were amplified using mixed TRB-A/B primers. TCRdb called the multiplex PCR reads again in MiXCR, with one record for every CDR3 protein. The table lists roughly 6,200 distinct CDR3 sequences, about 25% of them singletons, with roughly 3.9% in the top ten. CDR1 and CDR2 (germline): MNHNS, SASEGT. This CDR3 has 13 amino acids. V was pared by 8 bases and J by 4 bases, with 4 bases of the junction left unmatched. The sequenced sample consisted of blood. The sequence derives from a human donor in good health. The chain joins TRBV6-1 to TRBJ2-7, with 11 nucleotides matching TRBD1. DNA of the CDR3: TGTGCCAGCCGGGACAGGGGGGTGTACGAGCAGTACTTC. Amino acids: CASRDRGVYEQYF.